Given below is one T cell receptor (delta chain) in context. As yet, its antigen is unknown. V lost 3 bases to trimming and J lost 0 bases; unmatched junction nucleotides: 35. CDR1 and CDR2 (germline): TSWWSYY, QGS. The CDR3 loop spans 27 amino acids. Thymocytes were sorted as CD3+ TCRVdelta1+ TCRVdelta2- after alphabeta T cell depletion. Between about 96% and 99.6% of sorted thymocytes were Vdelta1+. The data belong to a study of Vδ1+ human thymocytes. Study-wide points: Thymic TRG and TRD repertoires appeared highly polyclonal. Many TRG clonotypes were shared between donors; TRD repertoires were essentially private.

Sequences come from RNA converted to cDNA by reverse transcription. Multiplex PCR used pooled V-gene forward primers and a constant-region reverse primer to amplify CDR3s. TCRdb re-called the multiplex PCR reads through CATT. Among 50,000 to 75,000 delta-chain clones listed, around 16% were seen once. This chain connects TRDV1 to TRDJ1, with 12 bases lining up with TRDD3. The receptor comes from a girl in the first two years of life who had congenital heart surgery. Material for sequencing was Vdelta1+ gamma-delta thymocytes from the thymus. Subset of the sample: FACS-sorted CD3+ TCRalphabeta- TCRVdelta1+ TCRVdelta2- thymocytes. CDR3 DNA sequence: TGTGCTCTTGGGGATCATCACTCCTTCCTACGTATCCGTCTGGGGGATACGACAGTACGATACACCGATAAACTCATCTTT. Its protein product is CALGDHHSFLRIRLGDTTVRYTDKLIF.